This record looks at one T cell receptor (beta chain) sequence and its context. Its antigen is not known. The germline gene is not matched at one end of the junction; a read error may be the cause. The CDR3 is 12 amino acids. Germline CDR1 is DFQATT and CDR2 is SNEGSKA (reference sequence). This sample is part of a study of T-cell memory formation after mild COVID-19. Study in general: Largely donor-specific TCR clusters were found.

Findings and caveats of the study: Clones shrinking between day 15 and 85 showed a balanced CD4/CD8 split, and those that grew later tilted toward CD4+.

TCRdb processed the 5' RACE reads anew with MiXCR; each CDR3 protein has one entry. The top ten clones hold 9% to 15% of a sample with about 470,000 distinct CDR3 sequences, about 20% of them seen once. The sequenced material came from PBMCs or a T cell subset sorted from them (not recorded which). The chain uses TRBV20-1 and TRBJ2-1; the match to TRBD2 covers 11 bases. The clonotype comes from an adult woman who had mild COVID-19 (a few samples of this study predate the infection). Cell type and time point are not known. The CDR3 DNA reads TGCAGCGCTAGCGGGGGGTACAATGAGCAGTTCTTC. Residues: CSASGGYNEQFF.